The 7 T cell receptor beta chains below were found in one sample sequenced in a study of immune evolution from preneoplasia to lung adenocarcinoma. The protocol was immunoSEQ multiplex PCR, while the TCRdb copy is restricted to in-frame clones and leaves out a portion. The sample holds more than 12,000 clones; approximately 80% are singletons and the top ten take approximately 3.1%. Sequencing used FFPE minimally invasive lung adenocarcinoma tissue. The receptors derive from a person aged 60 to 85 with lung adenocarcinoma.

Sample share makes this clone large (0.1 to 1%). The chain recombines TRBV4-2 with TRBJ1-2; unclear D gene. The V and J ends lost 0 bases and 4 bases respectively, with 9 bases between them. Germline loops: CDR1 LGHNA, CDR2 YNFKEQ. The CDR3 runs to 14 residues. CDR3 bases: TGTGCCAGCAGCCAAGATGAGGGTCCCTATGGCTACACCTTC. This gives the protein CASSQDEGPYGYTF.

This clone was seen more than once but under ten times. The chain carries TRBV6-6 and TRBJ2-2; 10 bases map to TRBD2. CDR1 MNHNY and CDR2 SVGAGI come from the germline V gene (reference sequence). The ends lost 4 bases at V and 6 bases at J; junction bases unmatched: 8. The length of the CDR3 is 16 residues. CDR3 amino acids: CASSSGKRGGPGELFF. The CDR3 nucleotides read TGTGCCAGCAGTTCGGGAAAGCGGGGGGGCCCCGGGGAGCTGTTTTTT.

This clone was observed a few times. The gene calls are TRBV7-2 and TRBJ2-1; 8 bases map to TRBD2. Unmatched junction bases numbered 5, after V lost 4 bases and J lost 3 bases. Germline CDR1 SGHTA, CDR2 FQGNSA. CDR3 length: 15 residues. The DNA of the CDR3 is TGTGCCAGCAGCTCGGGACTAGACCTCTACAATGAGCAGTTCTTC. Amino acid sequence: CASSSGLDLYNEQFF.

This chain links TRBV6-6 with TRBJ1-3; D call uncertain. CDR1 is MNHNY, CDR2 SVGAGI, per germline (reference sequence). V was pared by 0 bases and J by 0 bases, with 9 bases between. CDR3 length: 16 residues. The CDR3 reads CASSYSQLSSGNTIYF. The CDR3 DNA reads TGTGCCAGCAGTTACTCACAGCTGAGCTCTGGAAACACCATATATTTT.

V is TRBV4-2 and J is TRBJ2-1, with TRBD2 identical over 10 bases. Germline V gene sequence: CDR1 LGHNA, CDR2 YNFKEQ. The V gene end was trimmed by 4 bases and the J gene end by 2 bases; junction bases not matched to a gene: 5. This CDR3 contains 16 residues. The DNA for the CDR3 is TGTGCCAGCAGCCCCCTAGCGGGAGAGGCCTACAATGAGCAGTTCTTC. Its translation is CASSPLAGEAYNEQFF.

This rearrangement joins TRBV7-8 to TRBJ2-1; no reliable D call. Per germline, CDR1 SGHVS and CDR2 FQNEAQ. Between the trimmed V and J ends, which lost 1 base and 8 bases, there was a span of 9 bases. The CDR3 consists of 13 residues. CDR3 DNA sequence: TGTGCCAGCAGCTTAGGTCGGCCGGATGAGCAGTTCTTC. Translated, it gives CASSLGRPDEQFF.

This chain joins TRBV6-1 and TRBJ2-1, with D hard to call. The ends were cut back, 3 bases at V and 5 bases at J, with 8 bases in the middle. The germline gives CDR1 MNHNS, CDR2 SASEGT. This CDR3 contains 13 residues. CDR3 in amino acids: CASSERKNNEQFF. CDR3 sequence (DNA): TGTGCCAGCAGTGAGCGGAAGAACAATGAGCAGTTCTTC.